This record looks at one T cell receptor beta chain sequence and its context. Its binding antigen is unknown. Qualities for individual bases were not recorded, and no much larger clone is one base off. For CDR1 and CDR2, the germline V gene lists SGHTA and FQGNSA. After removal of 1 base from V and 5 bases from J, the junction retains 4 bases not matched to a gene. From its cysteine to its phenylalanine, the CDR3 spans 15 amino acids. Kept here is only the CDR3 DNA, which spans 45 bases and is read in frame from base 1. The treatment or condition label of this sample denotes: live attenuated yellow fever vaccine strain. A standard Ficoll-Paque protocol was used to isolate PBMCs from peripheral blood. Dynabeads CD4 and CD8 positive selection kits were used to isolate CD4 and CD8 T-cell fractions. TriZol was used to extract RNA from bulk PBMCs, CD4 and CD8 fractions, and dextramer-positive and dextramer-negative fractions.

The source of the sample is a study of T cells after yellow fever vaccination (dated 2019 in TCRdb). General notes on the study: The SMART-Seq v4 Ultra Low Input RNA kit was used to prepare libraries from fractions with low cell numbers. To follow T-cell clones before and after both primary and booster YFV17D yellow fever vaccination, bulk TCR alpha and beta repertoires underwent longitudinal sequencing. Two healthy male donors, one aged 18 to 30 and one aged 30 to 40 years, were included in the cohort. Bulk PBMC replicates and cell subsets were isolated from blood drawn at multiple timepoints before and after both primary and secondary immunization. Paper-wide results and their limitations: A small fraction of clonotypes appeared in both the CD4 and CD8 compartments, likely as a result of convergent recombination. Compared with the primary T-cell response, the secondary T-cell response was weaker but faster, peaking on day 5 rather than day 15. Most clones expanded after primary vaccination were re-detected after the booster (almost 97% of CD4 and approximately 88% of CD8), suggesting broad memory maintenance. Because abundant contaminating clonotypes from the bulk population could be contained in FACS-sorted repertoires, computational filtering was required. Because only two donors were included in the study, the extent to which the findings can be generalized is limited.

TCR cDNA was synthesized by 5'RACE template switching, through which a universal primer site and unique molecular identifiers were introduced. Priming for cDNA synthesis came from both the TCR alpha and TCR beta constant segments. Library amplification involved two PCR steps, and the second step added sample barcodes and sequencing adapters. Sequencing of libraries was performed on Illumina HiSeq 2500 (2x100 bp) or NovaSeq (2x150 bp). Per the original workflow: Reads were demultiplexed and collapsed into UMI consensus sequences with MIGEC, and V(D)J alignment was performed with MiXCR. Clonotypes responding to the vaccine were identified with edgeR on replicate PBMC samples, with the criteria of FDR below 0.01 and a log2 fold change above 5 up to day 15. Bulk clonotypes were assigned CD4 or CD8 identity according to which sequenced CD4 or CD8 repertoire held them at higher abundance. TCRdb itself trimmed the public reads at Q25 with fastp, ran MiXCR and retained productive beta chains. Entries are consolidated by CDR3 protein sequence, retaining the most common genes and DNA. TCRdb, rather than the study authors, made the V and J calls. The sample profile shows approximately 300,000 distinct CDR3 sequences; 10% to 15% of them were found once. Less than 0.55% of the sample lies in the top ten.

Sequences were derived from CD4+ T cells sorted from PBMCs, sampled 45 days after the yellow fever booster vaccination. Here the chain combines TRBV7-2 and TRBJ2-7, with 11 bases matching TRBD2. The TCR comes from a man aged 30-40 years who received the YFV17D yellow fever vaccine. The bases are TGTGCCAGCAGCTTAGGTAGCGGGAGGGCCGACGAGCAGTACTTC. Translated, this gives CASSLGSGRADEQYF.